This T cell receptor (beta chain) was obtained from a study of T cells after yellow fever vaccination (dated by TCRdb to the late 2010s). Background for the entire study: The SMART-Seq v4 Ultra Low Input RNA kit was used to prepare libraries from fractions with low cell numbers. Bulk TCR alpha and beta repertoires were sequenced longitudinally to track T-cell clones before and after primary and booster YFV17D yellow fever vaccination. Two healthy male donors, one aged 18 to 30 and one aged 30 to 40 years, made up the cohort. Bulk PBMC replicates and cell subsets were isolated from blood drawn at multiple timepoints before and after both primary and secondary immunization.

Only a few counts were recorded for this clonotype. Its antigen is unknown. It has no much larger one-base neighbor in the sample; base qualities were not kept. Sequenced using an Illumina NovaSeq 6000. TCR cDNA was made using 5'RACE template switching, a step that added a universal primer site and unique molecular identifiers. cDNA synthesis was primed from both the TCR alpha and TCR beta constant segments. Library amplification involved two PCR steps, and the second step added sample barcodes and sequencing adapters. Sequencing of libraries was done on Illumina HiSeq 2500 (2x100 bp) or NovaSeq (2x150 bp). The study's own analysis went as follows. Reads were demultiplexed and collapsed into UMI consensus sequences with MIGEC, and V(D)J alignment was performed with MiXCR. Vaccine-responding clonotypes were defined with edgeR using replicate PBMC samples, requiring FDR below 0.01 and a log2 fold change above 5 up to day 15. Each bulk clonotype was labeled CD4 or CD8 based on which sequenced repertoire, CD4 or CD8, contained the clonotype at higher abundance. TCRdb reran the public reads through fastp at Q25 and MiXCR, keeping productive beta chains. Merged by CDR3 protein, the rows form single entries marked with the most common genes and DNA. The V and J calls shown here were made by TCRdb, not taken from the authors' results. The sample table shows some 340,000 distinct CDR3 sequences, and roughly 10% are seen once. The ten top clones hold over 3% of the sample.

Summary of the overall study and its limitations: Computational filtering was required because FACS-sorted repertoires could contain abundant contaminating clonotypes from the bulk population. Most clones expanded after primary vaccination (almost 97% of CD4 and 88% of CD8) were re-detected after the booster, suggesting that broad memory maintenance occurred. Compared with the primary T-cell response, the secondary T-cell response was faster but weaker, reaching its peak on day 5 rather than on day 15. A small fraction of clonotypes appeared in both the CD4 and CD8 compartments, likely as a result of convergent recombination. Because only a couple of donors were included in the study, the extent to which the findings can be generalized is limited.

The sample's treatment or condition label, in plain terms: live attenuated yellow fever vaccine strain. PBMCs were isolated from peripheral blood using a standard Ficoll-Paque protocol. Dynabeads CD4 and CD8 positive selection kits were used to isolate CD4 and CD8 T-cell fractions. TriZol was used to extract RNA from bulk PBMCs, CD4 and CD8 fractions, and dextramer-positive and dextramer-negative fractions. Material: CD4+ T cells sorted from PBMCs, obtained 45 days after the yellow fever booster vaccination. The source is a man aged 18 to 35 who received the YFV17D yellow fever vaccine.

The base sequence is TGCAGTGCTAAGTCTAGCGGCTCCACAGATACGCAGTATTTT. Its translation is CSAKSSGSTDTQYF. Recombination connected TRBV20-1 to TRBJ2-3; 7 bases in the middle match TRBD2. Reading the germline V gene (reference sequence) gives CDR1 DFQATT and CDR2 SNEGSKA. Ends trimmed: V by 4 bases, J by 2 bases; bases unmatched to a gene: 6. From the cysteine through the phenylalanine, the CDR3 covers 14 amino acids. The kept DNA is CDR3 alone, 42 bases in frame from the first base.